The 2 T cell receptor beta chains given below trace back to one sample, sequenced in a study of blood T cell repertoires in COVID-19. TCRdb's table, derived via immunoSEQ multiplex PCR, lists solely in-frame clones and lacks some. The repertoire holds hundreds of thousands of clones, with 75% to 90% as singletons. Material for sequencing was peripheral blood. These receptors came from a woman aged 50 to 65 who had recovered from COVID-19.

The rearrangement uses TRBV5-1 and TRBJ2-3; D is possibly TRBD2 (5 bases). Germline assignment: CDR1 SGHRS and CDR2 YFSETQ. V lost 2 bases and J lost 3, with 13 bases in between. This CDR3 spans 15 amino acids. The CDR3 region has the DNA TGCGCCAGCAGCTTCGGTCTAGGCGGGACAGATACGCAGTATTTT. Protein product: CASSFGLGGTDTQYF.

This chain links TRBV4-2 with TRBJ1-1; D not certain. The length of the CDR3 is 17 residues. Germline CDR1 and CDR2: LGHNA and YNFKEQ. The germline V and J ends were trimmed by 0 bases and 1 base, with 15 bases remaining between them. CDR3 region: CASSQEGAGGRNTEAFF. The CDR3 DNA sequence: TGTGCCAGCAGCCAAGAAGGTGCGGGAGGCCGGAACACTGAAGCTTTCTTT.